This T cell receptor beta chain stems from a study of blood T cell repertoires in COVID-19. The table came from immunoSEQ multiplex PCR; TCRdb's copy has only in-frame clones and leaves some out. The sample includes 35,000 to 50,000 clones, roughly 88% of them seen just once. Germline V gene sequence: CDR1 LGHDT, CDR2 YNNKEL (reference sequence). This CDR3 contains 15 residues. V dropped 6 bases and J dropped 5; count of bases not matched to a gene: 10. This receptor was taken from a woman aged 40 to 50 with acute or convalescent COVID-19. The sequenced sample was peripheral blood. The chain recombines TRBV3-1 (or the pseudogene TRBV3-2) with TRBJ2-5; TRBD2 matches 9 bases. Written as DNA, the CDR3 is TGTGCCAGCAGGGAATTAGCGGGAGAGCAGGAGACCCAGTACTTC. Translated: CASRELAGEQETQYF.